The 4 T cell receptor beta chains presented below share a single source sample, sequenced in a study of blood T cell repertoires in COVID-19. The method was immunoSEQ multiplex PCR; TCRdb's version includes in-frame clones alone and lacks a portion of them. The sample lists 150,000 to 200,000 clones; approximately 90% were seen once. The sample taken for sequencing was PBMCs or T cells enriched from blood (not recorded which). All receptors come from a woman aged 45-65 years who had recovered from COVID-19.

This chain's CDR3 is CASSPAGQGAGDYGYTF. The CDR3 region has the DNA TGCGCCAGCAGCCCAGCGGGACAGGGGGCCGGAGACTATGGCTACACCTTC. The rearrangement uses TRBV4-3 and TRBJ1-2, with 12 positions matching TRBD1. The junction had 9 bases not matched to a gene; V was cut back by 4 bases and J by 3 bases. From germline, CDR1 is LGHNA and CDR2 YSLEER. The CDR3 runs 17 residues.

The chain couples TRBV9 to TRBJ2-1; D is unresolved. This CDR3 is built from 15 residues. Trimming took off 2 bases at V and 2 bases at J, with 11 bases between the two ends. From germline, CDR1 is SGDLS and CDR2 YYNGEE. Here the CDR3 reads CASSVRILPYNEQFF. The CDR3 coding sequence is TGTGCCAGCAGCGTGAGGATTCTCCCCTACAATGAGCAGTTCTTC.

This sequence joins TRBV7-8 and TRBJ1-2; 9 bases are a match to TRBD1. Looked up from germline, CDR1 is SGHVS and CDR2 is FQNEAQ. Unmatched junction bases numbered 10, after V lost 2 bases and J lost 3 bases. The CDR3 length is 17 residues. The DNA for the CDR3 is TGTGCCAGCAGCTTACGACAAACAGGGGGCCGTGACTATGGCTACACCTTC. This sequence encodes CASSLRQTGGRDYGYTF.

The rearrangement joins TRBV13 to TRBJ2-7; 7 nucleotides agree with TRBD1. The CDR3 spans 14 residues. Unmatched junction bases numbered 5, after V lost 2 bases and J lost 4 bases. Germline loops: CDR1 PRHDT, CDR2 FYEKMQ (reference sequence). The CDR3 DNA is TGTGCCAGCAGCTTAAACAGGGGCGATTACGAGCAGTACTTC. Protein: CASSLNRGDYEQYF. Variable domain in full (rest from reference TRBV13 and TRBJ2-7): AAGVIQSPRHLIKEKRETATLKCYPIPRHDTVYWYQQGPGQDPQFLISFYEKMQSDKGSIPDRFSAQQFSDYHSELNMSSLELGDSALYFCASSLNRGDYEQYFGPGTRLTVT.